Listed below are T cell receptor beta chains from one sample, sequenced in a study of blood T cells in healthy people across ages. MiXCR, run by TCRdb on the 5' RACE reads, gives a single entry per CDR3 protein. Seen here are around 500,000 distinct CDR3 sequences, 47% observed once, and the top ten hold roughly 24%. The sample taken for sequencing was blood. Receptors were obtained from a man aged 80 or over in good health. Each CDR3 is given with its conserved first and last residue. The D gene is left open where the match is weak. Not all rows give a size; the values are once, few, many and, for expanded clones, a class.

>-|TRBD2|TRBJ2-7|TRBV18
TGTGCCAGCTCACCAGGGACTAGCCTTGGTGAGCAGTACTTC
CASSPGTSLGEQYF
>-|-|TRBJ2-1|TRBV20-1
TGCAGTGCTACCCCGAGGGGGGGCTTAGGAAATGAGCAGTTCTTC
CSATPRGGLGNEQFF
>-|-|TRBJ2-7|TRBV7-6
TGTGCCAGCAGCTTTGCAGACTCTTACGAGCAGTACTTC
CASSFADSYEQYF
>-|-|TRBJ2-3|TRBV20-1
TGCAGTGCTCCGCTGGGTCCTACGCAGTATTTT
CSAPLGPTQYF
>-|-|TRBJ2-5|TRBV6-1
TGTGCCAGCAGTGAATATGAGACCCAGTACTTC
CASSEYETQYF
>-|TRBD1|TRBJ1-1|TRBV27
TGTGCCAGCAGTAGCCTTAGGGGGCCTGAAGCTTTCTTT
CASSSLRGPEAFF
>few|TRBD2|TRBJ2-1|TRBV4-1
TGCGCCAGCAGCCAGGGACTAGCGGTCTACAATGAGCAGTTCTTC
CASSQGLAVYNEQFF
>-|-|TRBJ2-5|TRBV7-9
TGTGCCGCGGGGGAGACCCAGTACTTC
CAAGETQYF
>-|-|TRBJ1-1|TRBV11-3
TGTGCCAGCAGCGTGGACGGGGACACTGAAGCTTTCTTT
CASSVDGDTEAFF
>-|TRBD1|TRBJ2-1|TRBV6-2/TRBV6-3
TGTGCCAGCAGTTACGGGACAGGGGTTATCAATGAGCAGTTCTTC
CASSYGTGVINEQFF
>-|TRBD1|TRBJ2-1|TRBV5-1
TGCGCCAGCAGCGGCCGGGACAGGGTGTCCGAGCAGTTCTTC
CASSGRDRVSEQFF
>few|TRBD2|TRBJ2-1|TRBV24-1
TGTGCCACCAGTGTTGGAGCGGGGACCTACAATGAGCAGTTCTTC
CATSVGAGTYNEQFF
>-|-|TRBJ2-3|TRBV25-1
TGTGCCAGCAGTGTCCAAAATACGCAGTATTTT
CASSVQNTQYF
>-|-|TRBJ1-2|TRBV7-2
TGTGCCAGCAGCTCGAGGGTGTCGAACGGCTACACCTTC
CASSSRVSNGYTF
>-|TRBD2|TRBJ2-1|TRBV30
TGTGCCTGGAGTGTAGGGGGTTTCGGGAGGGTCACCTCCAATGAGCAGTTCTTC
CAWSVGGFGRVTSNEQFF
>many|TRBD1|TRBJ2-5|TRBV29-1
TGCAGCGTTGAAACAGGGGGAGAGACCCAGTACTTC
CSVETGGETQYF
>few|-|TRBJ2-5|TRBV14
TGTGCCAGCAGCCAAAGGAGAGGGTCGGGGCAAGAGACCCAGTACTTC
CASSQRRGSGQETQYF
>-|-|TRBJ1-2|TRBV5-1
TGCGCCAGCAGCTTGGGCGGACAGCAAGTTGTATATGGCTACACCTTC
CASSLGGQQVVYGYTF
>-|TRBD2|TRBJ2-3|TRBV20-1
TGCAGTGCCGGGGGTAGCGGGCGCACAGATACGCAGTATTTT
CSAGGSGRTDTQYF
>-|TRBD1|TRBJ2-3|TRBV7-9
TGTGCCAGCAGCAGGACAGGTTCGGATACGCAGTATTTT
CASSRTGSDTQYF
>-|TRBD1|TRBJ2-3|TRBV9
TGTGCCAGCAGCGTGAACAGGGGAAGTACAGATACGCAGTATTTT
CASSVNRGSTDTQYF
>-|-|TRBJ2-5|TRBV20-1
TGCAGTGCTAGGGGACGGGCGGCAGAGACCCAGTACTTC
CSARGRAAETQYF
>few|-|TRBJ2-4|TRBV7-9
TGTGCCAGCAGCCCCAATGGTCTACTGGGCCTTGGAAACATTCAGTACTTC
CASSPNGLLGLGNIQYF
>-|-|TRBJ2-3|TRBV12-3/TRBV12-4
TGTGCCAGCAGTTGGAGGCGGGGGCGATCCAATACGCAGTATTTT
CASSWRRGRSNTQYF
>few|TRBD1|TRBJ2-6|TRBV7-9
TGTGCCAGCAGTCCTCCGGGACAGGGAGTCTCTGGGGCCAACGTCCTGACTTTC
CASSPPGQGVSGANVLTF
>-|TRBD1|TRBJ2-5|TRBV5-1
TGCGCCAGCAGCTTGGGGGGGACAGAACAAGAGACCCAGTACTTC
CASSLGGTEQETQYF
>-|TRBD2|TRBJ2-1|TRBV24-1
TGTGCCACCAGTTCGGGACTAGCGGGGATGAGCTCCTACAATGAGCAGTTCTTC
CATSSGLAGMSSYNEQFF
>few|-|TRBJ1-2|TRBV29-1
TGCAGCGCCCACGAACCTGATGGCTACACCTTC
CSAHEPDGYTF
>few|TRBD1|TRBJ2-3|TRBV5-1
TGCGCCAGCGGCGAGGCAGGGGGCGAAGATACGCAGTATTTT
CASGEAGGEDTQYF
>-|-|TRBJ2-7|TRBV3-1
TGTGCCAGCAGCCAGGACAGACATTACGAGCAGTACTTC
CASSQDRHYEQYF
>-|-|TRBJ2-7|TRBV9
TGTGCCAGCAGCGTAGGGTCCGTAGACTCCTACGAGCAGTACTTC
CASSVGSVDSYEQYF
>-|-|TRBJ1-2|TRBV7-9
TGTGCCAGCAGCTTAAATATGGATCGTGGCTATGGCTACACCTTC
CASSLNMDRGYGYTF
>few|TRBD1|TRBJ1-4|TRBV12-3/TRBV12-4
TGTGCCAGCAGTTTTAACAGGGGACTGTTTTTT
CASSFNRGLFF
>-|-|TRBJ2-5|TRBV5-1
TGCGCCAGCAGCTTGGGGAGGGCCGGGGACAATGAGCAGTACTTC
CASSLGRAGDNEQYF
>-|-|TRBJ2-5|TRBV28
TGTGCCAGCAGTTTGTCAGGGGCGGCTGGAGAGACCCAGTACTTC
CASSLSGAAGETQYF
>-|TRBD1|TRBJ1-2|TRBV2
TGTGCCAGCAGTGAAAGGGACAGCTATGGCTACACCTTC
CASSERDSYGYTF
>-|-|TRBJ2-3|TRBV7-9
TGTGCCAGCAGCCCCACCCGCGGGATCACAGATACGCAGTATTTT
CASSPTRGITDTQYF
>few|-|TRBJ2-2|TRBV6-5
TGTGCCAGCAAAAGTAATGGGGGAACAACCGGGGAGCTGTTTTTT
CASKSNGGTTGELFF
>many|-|TRBJ2-3|TRBV9
TGTGCCAGCAGCGTAGCTACTTGGGGAGATACGCAGTATTTT
CASSVATWGDTQYF
>once|-|TRBJ1-6|TRBV19
TGTGCCAGTAGTATCGGTCTCGGAACAGCATTGGGGGGATCACCCCTCCACTTT
CASSIGLGTALGGSPLHF
>-|-|TRBJ2-1|TRBV20-1
TGCAGTGCATGGCTGCGGGGGCTAGGCAATGAGCAGTTCTTC
CSAWLRGLGNEQFF
>-|-|TRBJ2-2|TRBV6-6
TGTGCCAGCAGTTACTCTAGAGCGACGAACACCGGGGAGCTGTTTTTT
CASSYSRATNTGELFF
>-|-|TRBJ2-3|TRBV20-1
TGCAGTGCTAGAGATCCGAGTCTGGGGGGCGTTGGCACAGATACGCAGTATTTT
CSARDPSLGGVGTDTQYF
>-|TRBD1|TRBJ1-6|TRBV3-1
TGTGCCAGCAGCGAAACAGGGGGCGAATCACCCCTCCACTTT
CASSETGGESPLHF
>few|-|TRBJ1-1|TRBV6-2/TRBV6-3
TGTGCCAGCAGTAATCGGGCCACTCAAATCTCGGCTTTCTTT
CASSNRATQISAFF
>-|-|TRBJ2-7|TRBV20-1
TGCAGTGCTAAAAACTTCGGCTCCTACAATGAGCAGTACTTC
CSAKNFGSYNEQYF
>few|-|TRBJ2-3|TRBV5-1
TGCGCCAGCAGCTTCTACAGGGTGGATACGCAGTATTTT
CASSFYRVDTQYF
>few|-|TRBJ2-3|TRBV12-3/TRBV12-4
TGTGCCAGCAGTCCCCGTTTCCCAAACTCGCAGTATTTT
CASSPRFPNSQYF
>-|-|TRBJ1-4|TRBV7-3
TGTGCCAGCAGCTTATCGGGGGCGACTAATGCAAAACTGTTTTTT
CASSLSGATNAKLFF
>-|TRBD1|TRBJ2-4|TRBV7-2
TGTGCCAGCAGCTTGGACAGGAATTCAGGGCAGTACTTC
CASSLDRNSGQYF
>few|-|TRBJ2-5|TRBV12-3/TRBV12-4
TGTGCCAGCAGTTTAAGGGGGGACAGAGAAGAGACCCAGTACTTC
CASSLRGDREETQYF
>-|TRBD2|TRBJ2-4|TRBV20-1
TGCAGTGCTATACCGGGACTAGCGGGGGGAGGCAAAAACATTCAGTACTTC
CSAIPGLAGGGKNIQYF
>few|-|TRBJ2-4|TRBV20-1
TGCAGTGCTAGACAGGGTTTCGAAAACATTCAGTACTTC
CSARQGFENIQYF
>few|TRBD2|TRBJ2-3|TRBV6-2/TRBV6-3
TGTGCCAGCAGCTCAAGCGGGAGGGTCAGGACGGATACGCAGTATTTT
CASSSSGRVRTDTQYF